This is a list of T cell receptor beta chains from one sample in a study of blood T cell repertoires in COVID-19. Profiled with immunoSEQ multiplex PCR; TCRdb holds only in-frame clones, not every one. The top ten clones hold under 15% of a sample with about 140,000 clones, more than 60% of them seen once. Sequencing was done on a sample of peripheral blood. Receptors were obtained from a man older than 75 with acute or convalescent COVID-19. CDR3s include the opening cysteine and the closing phenylalanine or tryptophan. A D gene is named only where the DNA matches it firmly. The size of a clone is reported for some rows only, either as once, few or many, or as a class for expanded clones.

J | D | V | size | CDR3 | DNA
TRBJ1-2 | TRBD1 | TRBV18 | - | CASSPGTGTNYGYTF | TGTGCCAGCTCACCAGGGACAGGGACTAACTATGGCTACACCTTC
TRBJ2-1 | TRBD2 | TRBV5-1 | - | CASSLLASGGDEQFF | TGCGCCAGCAGCTTGTTGGCTAGCGGGGGGGATGAGCAGTTCTTC
TRBJ2-3 | TRBD2 | TRBV20-1 | - | CSASESSGADTQYF | TGCAGTGCTAGTGAGTCTAGCGGGGCAGATACGCAGTATTTT
TRBJ1-1 | - | TRBV3-1/TRBV3-2 | - | CASSQHRLTGNTEAFF | TGTGCCAGCAGCCAGCATCGCCTGACAGGGAACACTGAAGCTTTCTTT
TRBJ1-4 | TRBD1 | TRBV18 | once | CASSPGQDGEKLFF | TGTGCCAGCTCACCGGGACAGGATGGTGAAAAACTGTTTTTT
TRBJ1-3 | - | TRBV21-1 | once | CASSKRQSFQNTIYF | TGTGCCAGCAGCAAACGACAGTCTTTCCAAAACACCATATATTTT
TRBJ2-7 | - | TRBV7-9 | - | CASSLAHRIYEQYF | TGTGCCAGCAGCTTAGCGCACAGGATCTACGAGCAGTACTTC
TRBJ1-5 | - | TRBV2 | - | CASRSGTNINQPQHF | TGTGCCAGCAGGTCCGGGACAAACATTAATCAGCCCCAGCATTTT
TRBJ1-1 | TRBD1 | TRBV6-1 | - | CASSETQGVPIWGTEAFF | TGTGCCAGCAGTGAAACCCAGGGGGTGCCGATTTGGGGCACTGAAGCTTTCTTT
TRBJ2-2 | TRBD1 | TRBV24-1 | - | CATSDLTGDLTGELFF | TGTGCCACCAGTGATTTGACAGGGGACCTCACCGGGGAGCTGTTTTTT
TRBJ2-1 | - | TRBV14 | - | CASSQDLTGWEYNEQFF | TGTGCCAGCAGCCAAGATCTTACGGGGTGGGAATACAATGAGCAGTTCTTC
TRBJ2-5 | - | TRBV18 | - | CASSPTPETQYF | TGTGCCAGCTCACCGACTCCAGAGACCCAGTACTTC
TRBJ1-5 | - | TRBV7-2 | few | CASSLGPLQPQHF | TGTGCCAGCAGCTTAGGGCCGTTACAGCCCCAGCATTTT
TRBJ2-3 | - | TRBV6-4 | - | CASRQQGSTSDTQYF | TGTGCCAGCAGGCAACAGGGTAGTACCTCCGATACGCAGTATTTT
TRBJ2-3 | - | TRBV2 | - | CASRPSSGTDTQYF | TGTGCCAGCAGACCCTCTAGCGGCACAGATACGCAGTATTTT
TRBJ2-3 | - | TRBV20-1 | - | CSATLDTQYF | TGCAGTGCTACATTGGATACGCAGTATTTT
TRBJ2-7 | TRBD1 | TRBV4-1 | - | CASSQAGPGTVTYEQYF | TGCGCCAGCAGCCAGGCGGGCCCCGGGACAGTAACCTACGAGCAGTACTTC
TRBJ1-1 | - | TRBV4-1 | - | CASSELGRGNTEAFF | TGCGCCAGCAGCGAGTTGGGGAGAGGGAACACTGAAGCTTTCTTT